These 22 T cell receptor beta chains were all obtained from the same sample, sequenced in a study of T cell repertoires in cytomegalovirus infection (dated by TCRdb to between 2019 and 2020). Sequencer: Illumina HiSeq 1500. Starting from the raw public reads, TCRdb applied fastp trimming at Q25, assembled clones with MiXCR and retained in-frame beta chains. Each entry merges the rows of one CDR3 protein and shows their most common DNA and genes. This sample gives some 680,000 distinct CDR3 sequences in total; 35% of them show up just once. The ten largest clones add up to roughly 2.8% of the sample. Input material: PBMCs. The receptors were gathered from a human donor in good health (CMV status not recorded). Some clones in this sample may be carry-over from other donors' samples.

V is TRBV7-8 and J is TRBJ1-4, with D possibly being TRBD1 (6 bases). Germline CDR1 SGHVS, CDR2 FQNEAQ. Trimming took off 5 bases at V and 8 bases at J, with 18 bases between the two ends. This CDR3 spans 15 amino acids. In DNA form, the CDR3 reads TGTGCCAGCAGCCCCGGCGGGGGGCTGGGGGAAAAACTGTTTTTT. Residues: CASSPGGGLGEKLFF.

This rearrangement joins TRBV6-9 to TRBJ2-7, with D perhaps matching TRBD1 (6 bases). Trimming left V 4 bases short and J 0 bases short, with 13 bases between. CDR1 and CDR2 (germline): MNHGY, SVAAGI. This CDR3 has 15 residues. The CDR3 loop is CASSFTGQSSYEQYF. For the CDR3, the DNA is TGTGCCAGCAGTTTCACCGGACAGAGCTCCTACGAGCAGTACTTC.

This clonotype was observed a few times. This rearrangement joins TRBV6-5 to TRBJ1-3; no firm D call. CDR1 and CDR2 (germline): MNHEY, SVGAGI. Deletions cut 5 bases from V and 0 bases from J, with 14 bases between. CDR3 size: 16 residues. The CDR3 DNA reads as TGTGCCAGCAGTCCCCTTCTTACGGCCTCTGGAAACACCATATATTTT. It translates to CASSPLLTASGNTIYF.

The chain couples TRBV20-1 to TRBJ1-2; TRBD1 aligns across 7 bases. This CDR3 contains 17 residues. The V gene's germline CDR1 is DFQATT and CDR2 SNEGSKA (reference sequence). The V and J ends lost 0 bases and 2 bases, in that order; junction bases with no gene match: 12. The chain's CDR3 is CSARDLTGTKGNYGYTF. The CDR3 DNA reads as TGCAGTGCTAGAGATTTGACAGGGACCAAGGGAAACTATGGCTACACCTTC.

The sample holds a few counts of this clonotype. V and J are TRBV7-2 and TRBJ2-7; the match to TRBD1 covers 7 bases. The CDR3 is 15 amino acids. V was pared by 2 bases and J by 2 bases, with 6 bases of the junction left unmatched. Germline assignment: CDR1 SGHTA and CDR2 FQGNSA. CDR3 nucleotides: TGTGCCAGCAGCTTAAGGACAGGAATAACCTACGAGCAGTACTTC. This sequence encodes CASSLRTGITYEQYF.

This clonotype was seen at least ten times. The V gene is TRBV7-2, the J gene TRBJ2-5, with D possibly TRBD2 on 6 matching bases. Germline V lookup: CDR1 SGHTA, CDR2 FQGNSA. V was cut by 6 bases and J by 3 bases, with 17 bases left in between. The CDR3 has 15 residues. DNA for the CDR3: TGTGCCAGCAGTCGTATAAGTAGCGGCGAAGAGACCCAGTACTTC. Translation gives CASSRISSGEETQYF.

This clonotype was found many times. The chain employs TRBV7-2 and TRBJ2-3; TRBD2 matches at 10 bases. CDR1 is SGHTA and CDR2 is FQGNSA in the germline V gene. There are 15 residues in the CDR3. Germline trimming cut 5 bases from V and 3 bases from J; bases unmatched to any gene: 5. The CDR3 DNA reads TGTGCCAGCAGCCCGCTAGCGGGAGCTACAGATACGCAGTATTTT. As protein: CASSPLAGATDTQYF.

In this sample, this clonotype turned up a few times. The rearrangement uses TRBV7-6 and TRBJ2-3; TRBD2 agrees at 7 bases. The J segment lost 2 bases and the V segment lost 1 base, leaving 9 bases of the junction unmatched. Germline V gene data show CDR1 as SGHVS and CDR2 as FNYEAQ. The CDR3 has 17 residues. CDR3 bases: TGTGCCAGCAGCTTAGATCTGGCTAGCGGCTTCACAGATACGCAGTATTTT. Translated: CASSLDLASGFTDTQYF.

The chain recombines TRBV2 with TRBJ2-7; possibly TRBD2 for D (5 bases). The CDR3 runs to 13 residues. CDR1 is SNHLY and CDR2 is FYNNEI in the germline V gene. The germline V and J ends were trimmed by 3 bases and 2 bases, with 8 bases remaining between them. CDR3 in DNA: TGTGCCAGCAGTGAGGGAGTTCCCTACGAGCAGTACTTC. It encodes CASSEGVPYEQYF.

This chain links TRBV10-3 with TRBJ1-5; TRBD1 is a possible D gene (5 bases). CDR1 is ENHRY, CDR2 SYGVKD, per germline. This CDR3 is 14 amino acids long. V shed 2 bases and J shed 6 bases, with 11 bases lying between them. The CDR3: CAISEGGLGQPQHF. CDR3 nucleotides: TGTGCCATCAGTGAGGGGGGACTCGGTCAGCCCCAGCATTTT.

A few counts support this clonotype. The chain is built from TRBV7-9 and TRBJ1-1, with 8 bases identical to TRBD1. The CDR3 is made up of 15 amino acids. The germline gives CDR1 SEHNR, CDR2 FQNEAQ (reference sequence). J gave up 0 bases and V 5 bases, and 5 bases lay outside the gene matches. CDR3 nucleotide sequence: TGTGCCAGCAGCGACCGGACAGGGATGAACACTGAAGCTTTCTTT. It specifies CASSDRTGMNTEAFF.

This clonotype was seen many times. V is TRBV7-2 and J is TRBJ2-1, with D perhaps given as TRBD1 or TRBD2 (6 bases each). The CDR3 has 14 residues. Germline CDR1 SGHTA, CDR2 FQGNSA. Trimming shortened V by 1 base and J by 6 bases, and 10 bases separated the two germline ends. CDR3 sequence reads: CASSLGGASNEQFF. The CDR3 nucleotides read TGTGCCAGCAGCTTAGGGGGGGCTAGCAATGAGCAGTTCTTC. Supplemented by reference TRBV7-2 and TRBJ2-1, the full variable domain reads GAGVSQSPSNKVTEKGKDVELRCDPISGHTALYWYRQSLGQGLEFLIYFQGNSAPDKSGLPSDRFSAERTGGSVSTLTIQRTQQEDSAVYLCASSLGGASNEQFFGPGTRLTVL.

Comments on this clonotype: No conserved phenylalanine or tryptophan is present at the end of the CDR3, so a read error is the likely explanation. The CDR3 bases are TGTGCCAGCAGTCAACCAGGGACAGGAACCTCTGGCTACGAGCAGTTCTGC. Amino acids: CASSQPGTGTSGYEQFC. The chain has TRBV4-2 and TRBJ2-7; 8 nucleotides match TRBD1. Gene TRBJ2-1 matches the end of the DNA better, so the J call may be wrong. Per germline, CDR1 LGHNA and CDR2 YNFKEQ. The CDR3 length is 17 residues.

The table lists this clonotype with a few counts. V and J are TRBV12-5 and TRBJ2-5; 8 bases align to TRBD1. The germline V gene has CDR1 LGHNT and CDR2 FRNRAP. V was pared by 1 base and J by 3 bases, with 7 bases of the junction left unmatched. The length of the CDR3 is 16 residues. CDR3 amino acids: CASGLETGQGKETQYF. The DNA for the CDR3 is TGTGCTAGTGGTTTGGAAACTGGACAGGGAAAAGAGACCCAGTACTTC.

This clonotype was counted only a few times. The genes are TRBV20-1 and TRBJ1-5; D gene ambiguous. The CDR3 is made up of 17 amino acids. V was clipped by 0 bases and J by 4 bases, with 19 bases between them. Germline CDR1 DFQATT, CDR2 SNEGSKA (reference sequence). In DNA, the CDR3 is TGCAGTGCTAGAGATATGACCAGATCCAAAGGGAATCAGCCCCAGCATTTT. Its translation is CSARDMTRSKGNQPQHF.

The chain uses TRBV4-2 and TRBJ1-4, with D unresolved. V was shortened by 4 bases and J by 6 bases, with 15 bases between the two germline ends. CDR1 and CDR2 from the germline V gene are LGHNA and YNFKEQ. The CDR3 spans 15 residues. DNA of the CDR3: TGTGCCAGCAGCCTACGGCAAGTTCCGGATGAAAAACTGTTTTTT. It codes for CASSLRQVPDEKLFF.

This clonotype was seen a few times. The chain uses TRBV9 and TRBJ1-5; D is unresolved. The V end lost 1 base, the J end lost 0 bases, and 5 bases lay between the germline ends. Per germline, CDR1 SGDLS and CDR2 YYNGEE. The CDR3 extends over 14 amino acids. CDR3 DNA sequence: TGTGCCAGCAGCGTACTCGATAGCAATCAGCCCCAGCATTTT. The encoded protein is CASSVLDSNQPQHF.

This clonotype appeared a few times. The V call is TRBV28, the J call TRBJ2-7; TRBD2 matches at 8 bases. The CDR3 contains 16 residues. Per the germline V gene, CDR1 is MDHEN and CDR2 is SYDVKM. After removal of 2 bases from V and 0 bases from J, the junction contained 6 bases not matched to a gene. In nucleotides, the CDR3 is TGTGCCAGCAGTTTAGGGCGGGGGGTTAGCTCCTACGAGCAGTACTTC. It codes for CASSLGRGVSSYEQYF.

This clonotype was detected a few times. The CDR3: CASSTRPPYTGELFF. CDR3 sequence (DNA): TGTGCCAGTTCCACTCGACCCCCATACACCGGGGAGCTGTTTTTT. The rearrangement uses TRBV7-9 and TRBJ2-2; D is uncertain. The germline V gene encodes CDR1 SEHNR and CDR2 FQNEAQ (reference sequence). CDR3 length equals 15 residues. V was cut by 9 bases and J by 3 bases, with 17 bases left in between.

In this sample, this clonotype turned up a few times. This rearrangement joins TRBV28 to TRBJ1-1; D uncertain. Trimming left V 3 bases short and J 5 bases short, with 13 bases between. Germline-derived CDR1 and CDR2 are MDHEN and SYDVKM. This CDR3 has 14 amino acids. This CDR3 is CASSFPEEGTEAFF. DNA of the CDR3: TGTGCCAGCAGTTTCCCCGAAGAAGGGACTGAAGCTTTCTTT.

Regarding this clonotype: The CDR3 does not close with the conserved phenylalanine or tryptophan, likely indicating a read error. The chain has TRBV6-6 and TRBJ2-6; D call uncertain. V was trimmed by 5 bases and J by 3 bases, leaving 17 bases between them. The CDR3 has 17 amino acids. Germline values: CDR1 MNHNY, CDR2 SVGAGI (reference sequence). Here the CDR3 DNA reads TGTGCCAGCAGTGATCACAGATCCCTGGGTGGGGCCAACGTCCTGACTTAC. Translation: CASSDHRSLGGANVLTY.

The chain has TRBV3-1 and TRBJ1-6; possibly TRBD1 for D (5 bases). The CDR3 contains 13 residues. The germline V gene encodes CDR1 LGHDT and CDR2 YNNKEL (reference sequence). The V end was cut by 0 bases, the J end by 12 bases, with 9 bases between. The CDR3 nucleotides are TGTGCCAGCAGCCAAGAAACGAGGGGACCCCTCCACTTT. As protein: CASSQETRGPLHF.